One and the same sample provided the 18 T cell receptor beta chains below, sequenced in a study of spatial heterogeneity in lung cancer. The time point: blood at routine non-recurrence follow-up after resection. The authors sequenced whole RNA from tumor, nontumor lung or frozen PBMC without sorting. TCRdb re-called the 5' RACE reads through MiXCR, storing one row per CDR3 protein. Of about 47,000 distinct CDR3 sequences detected, roughly 7.4% appear once; the ten largest clones hold about a third. The sample here was PBMCs, taken at follow-up. The receptor set was obtained from a female donor with early-stage non-small cell lung cancer.

In its sample, this clonotype was seen many times. The chain employs TRBV20-1 and TRBJ1-1; 7 bases map to TRBD1. The V gene's germline CDR1 is DFQATT and CDR2 SNEGSKA (reference sequence). The CDR3 consists of 11 residues. V gave up 7 bases and J gave up 3 bases; unmatched junction bases: 2. The CDR3 DNA follows: TGCAGTGGAGACAGGGACACTGAAGCTTTCTTT. Protein product: CSGDRDTEAFF.

At least ten counts were recorded for this clonotype. In DNA form, the CDR3 reads TGTGCCAGCAGTGGACAGGGTACGAGCAATCAGCCCCAGCATTTT. It yields the protein CASSGQGTSNQPQHF. The chain recombines TRBV6-4 with TRBJ1-5; 7 nucleotides align to TRBD1. The CDR3 spans 15 residues. CDR1 MRHNA and CDR2 SNTAGT come from the germline V gene. V shed 4 bases and J 1 base; nucleotides not matched to a gene: 4.

This clonotype was found many times. The V gene is TRBV12-3 or TRBV12-4, the J gene TRBJ2-1, with D perhaps assigned TRBD1 or TRBD2 (5 bases each). V lost 4 bases and J lost 2, with 15 bases in between. The CDR3 is made up of 16 amino acids. CDR3 loop: CASSSRGPWAYNEQFF. CDR3 DNA: TGTGCCAGCAGTTCCCGGGGCCCCTGGGCCTACAATGAGCAGTTCTTC.

This clonotype was counted between two and nine times. A much larger clone lies a single base off, so this may be a read error. This chain joins TRBV4-2 and TRBJ2-3; D unclear. This CDR3 spans 12 amino acids. The V gene lost 2 bases and the J gene lost 3 bases, with 3 bases spanning the gap. Germline V lookup: CDR1 LGHNA, CDR2 YNFKEQ. This chain's CDR3 is CASSQNTDTQYF. DNA of the CDR3: TGTGCCAGCAGCCAAAATACAGATACGCAGTATTTT.

This clonotype was recorded many times. The chain joins TRBV28 to TRBJ1-5; D ambiguous. Trimming shortened V by 7 bases and J by 2 bases, and 12 bases separated the two germline ends. CDR3 length: 14 residues. CDR1 and CDR2 (germline): MDHEN, SYDVKM. CDR3 in DNA: TGTGCCAGCACCGCCTGGGGAGGCAATCAGCCCCAGCATTTT. Amino acid sequence: CASTAWGGNQPQHF.

This clonotype occurred many times. The chain has TRBV19 and TRBJ1-5; D may be TRBD1 (6 bases). The CDR3 sequence is 15 residues long. V shed 4 bases and J shed 2 bases, with 12 bases lying between them. CDR1 and CDR2 from the germline V gene are LNHDA and SQIVND (reference sequence). The CDR3 reads CASSKREGGNQPQHF. The CDR3 bases are TGTGCCAGTAGTAAGCGTGAGGGGGGCAATCAGCCCCAGCATTTT.

In its sample, this clonotype was seen a few times. V and J are TRBV10-3 and TRBJ1-2; D is undetermined. The CDR3 totals 12 residues. Per germline, CDR1 ENHRY and CDR2 SYGVKD. V lost 4 bases, J lost 6 bases, and 9 bases lay in between. This CDR3 is CAISGGVHGYTF. In DNA, the CDR3 is TGTGCCATCAGTGGTGGCGTCCATGGCTACACCTTC.

This clonotype was counted a few times. This chain uses TRBV19 with TRBJ1-4; 8 positions agree with TRBD1. This CDR3 comprises 14 residues. Germline V gene lookup returns CDR1 LNHDA and CDR2 SQIVND (reference sequence). The V and J ends lost 4 bases and 8 bases, in that order; junction bases with no gene match: 6. The CDR3 sequence is CASSTGGLEEKLFF. The CDR3 DNA is TGTGCCAGTAGTACAGGGGGCCTCGAGGAAAAACTGTTTTTT.

V and J are TRBV30 and TRBJ2-7; 11 nucleotides agree with TRBD1. The trim removed 1 base at V and 2 bases at J, leaving 10 bases unmatched. The CDR3 runs to 17 residues. Germline V gene data show CDR1 as GTSNPN and CDR2 as SVGIG (reference sequence). The CDR3 loop is CAWSANGAGQGAYEQYF. CDR3 sequence (DNA): TGTGCCTGGAGTGCCAACGGAGCGGGACAGGGGGCCTACGAGCAGTACTTC.

There are a few counts of this clonotype. The chain couples TRBV3-1 to TRBJ2-2; perhaps D is TRBD1 or TRBD2 (5 bases each). This CDR3 contains 15 residues. In germline, CDR1 is LGHDT, CDR2 YNNKEL (reference sequence). Trimming left V 4 bases short and J 4 bases short, with 13 bases between. The CDR3 DNA follows: TGTGCCAGCAGCCGGTCCGGGGCCAGCACCGGGGAGCTGTTTTTT. Protein sequence: CASSRSGASTGELFF.

This clonotype has at least ten counts. The J gene is TRBJ1-5, the V gene TRBV7-2; 11 positions agree with TRBD1. The germline gives CDR1 SGHTA, CDR2 FQGNSA. The CDR3 extends over 16 amino acids. Trimming removed 4 bases from V and 7 bases from J; junction bases left unmatched: 9. The CDR3 reads CASSSTGTGGGQPQHF. CDR3 in DNA: TGTGCCAGCAGCTCTACCGGGACAGGGGGAGGACAGCCCCAGCATTTT.

This clonotype was recorded at least ten times. The V call is TRBV6-5, the J call TRBJ2-3, with unresolved D. The germline V gene encodes CDR1 MNHEY and CDR2 SVGAGI. V lost 2 bases, J lost 3 bases, and 6 bases lay in between. This CDR3 spans 13 amino acids. The CDR3 sequence is CASSYTLTDTQYF. CDR3 in DNA: TGTGCCAGCAGTTACACCCTTACAGATACGCAGTATTTT.

The genes are TRBV4-1 and TRBJ1-1; 9 nucleotides match TRBD1. Trimming took 1 base from V and 7 from J; bases not matched to a gene: 4. The length of the CDR3 is 14 residues. Germline V CDR1 and CDR2: MGHRA, YSYEKL. Here the CDR3 DNA reads TGCGCCAGCAGCCAAGCGGACAGGGGTGTTGAAGCTTTCTTT. Its translation is CASSQADRGVEAFF.

The chain uses TRBV18 and TRBJ1-6; TRBD1 is a possible D gene (5 bases). The CDR3 length is 16 residues. Germline CDR1 and CDR2: KGHSH and LQKENI. Trimming removed 3 bases at V and 3 bases at J, with 12 bases between. The CDR3 DNA reads as TGTGCCAGCTCACCTCAGGGACTCAGCTATAATTCACCCCTCCACTTT. Residues: CASSPQGLSYNSPLHF.

The chain employs TRBV7-2 and TRBJ2-5; 9 bases are a match to TRBD2. The CDR3 length is 16 residues. Germline V CDR1 and CDR2: SGHTA, FQGNSA. Trimming removed 5 bases from V and 1 base from J; junction bases left unmatched: 8. The CDR3 sequence: CASSLAGGLAQETQYF. CDR3 in DNA: TGTGCCAGCAGCCTCGCGGGGGGGCTAGCCCAAGAGACCCAGTACTTC.

The CDR3 loop is CASSLGPISGFGANVLTF. DNA of the CDR3: TGTGCCAGCAGCTTAGGCCCTATCTCAGGGTTTGGGGCCAACGTCCTGACTTTC. The chain combines TRBV7-8 with TRBJ2-6, with D possibly being TRBD1 (5 bases). Germline V lookup: CDR1 SGHVS, CDR2 FQNEAQ. The CDR3 has 18 residues. Trimming removed 1 base from V and 3 bases from J, with 16 bases in between.

This clonotype was detected many times. The chain joins TRBV11-2 to TRBJ2-1; 7 bases agree with TRBD1. The germline CDR1 and CDR2 sequences are SGHAT and FQNNGV. Trimming cost V 3 bases and J 4 bases; bases outside gene matches: 12. The CDR3 consists of 17 residues. The CDR3 sequence: CASSFLPGTENYNEQFF. The CDR3 DNA is TGTGCCAGCAGCTTCCTCCCCGGGACAGAAAATTACAATGAGCAGTTCTTC.

This clonotype has only a few counts. This chain connects TRBV6-2 or TRBV6-3 to TRBJ2-1; 9 bases line up with TRBD2. The CDR3 has 16 residues. In germline, CDR1 is MNHEY, CDR2 SVGEGT. V trimming: 5 bases; J trimming: 5 bases; junction bases outside the gene matches: 10. The CDR3 reads CASSPWRGGGNNEQFF. In DNA, the CDR3 is TGTGCCAGCAGTCCATGGCGCGGGGGGGGCAACAATGAGCAGTTCTTC.